The 8 T cell receptor beta chains in this list originate from one sample, sequenced in a study of T cell responses to AZD1222 COVID-19 vaccine. Sequencing was performed with immunoSEQ multiplex PCR; in TCRdb, only in-frame clones are kept and a portion is missing. The sample records 150,000 to 200,000 clones, 93% being singletons. The sequencing used peripheral blood, collected on day 0 of AZD1222 vaccination. These receptors all stem from an adult in good health.

This chain connects TRBV29-1 to TRBJ1-2, with D unresolved. Looked up from germline, CDR1 is SQVTM and CDR2 is ANQGSEA. The CDR3 totals 17 residues. Trimming pared 0 bases from V and 2 bases from J, leaving 19 bases between. CDR3 nucleotide sequence: TGCAGCGTTGAAGAAGTAAGGAGGCGACCAAGGAACTATGGCTACACCTTC. The encoded protein is CSVEEVRRRPRNYGYTF.

The chain is built from TRBV7-2 and TRBJ1-1; D gene unclear. The CDR3 extends over 13 amino acids. Trimming pared 4 bases from V and 6 bases from J, leaving 12 bases between. Per germline, CDR1 SGHTA and CDR2 FQGNSA. CDR3 DNA sequence: TGTGCCAGCAGCTCCTTCGGAAATGCTGAAGCTTTCTTT. Its translation is CASSSFGNAEAFF.

The CDR3 region is CASSRFRASDSNQPQHF. The CDR3, as DNA: TGTGCCAGTAGTAGGTTTCGGGCGAGCGATAGCAATCAGCCCCAGCATTTT. The V gene is TRBV19, the J gene TRBJ1-5; no clear D. The CDR3 totals 17 residues. The ends were cut back, 4 bases at V and 0 bases at J, with 16 bases in the middle. Germline V gene sequence: CDR1 LNHDA, CDR2 SQIVND (reference sequence).

The gene calls are TRBV12-3 or TRBV12-4 and TRBJ1-2; D not certain. The CDR3 runs to 13 residues. With 1 base removed from V and 2 bases from J, the gap between germline ends came to 5 bases. CDR3 sequence reads: CASSLDMNYGYTF. In DNA, the CDR3 is TGTGCCAGCAGTTTAGATATGAACTATGGCTACACCTTC.

CDR3 nucleotides: TGTGCCAGCAGCCAGAGCCACCGGGGGACCGTAGGGACCGGGGAGCTGTTTTTT. Amino acids: CASSQSHRGTVGTGELFF. The V call is TRBV3-1 (or the pseudogene TRBV3-2), the J call TRBJ2-2, with D possibly TRBD2 on 6 matching bases. The CDR3 is 18 amino acids. V gave up 3 bases and J gave up 5 bases, with 22 bases separating them. The V gene's germline CDR1 is LGHDT and CDR2 YNNKEL (reference sequence).

This chain joins TRBV3-1 (or the pseudogene TRBV3-2) and TRBJ2-1, with 11 bases lining up with TRBD2. Unmatched junction bases numbered 9, after V lost 1 base and J lost 7 bases. The CDR3 sequence is 17 residues long. In germline, CDR1 is LGHDT, CDR2 YNNKEL (reference sequence). DNA for the CDR3: TGTGCCAGCAGCCAAGTTCCCTCTAGCGGGAGGTGGAATGAGCAGTTCTTC. Translated: CASSQVPSSGRWNEQFF.

This clone was recorded only once. This chain joins TRBV28 and TRBJ2-2; D is perhaps TRBD2 (6 bases). The CDR3 has 16 amino acids. CDR1 MDHEN and CDR2 SYDVKM come from the germline V gene. Deletions cut 7 bases from V and 3 bases from J, with 18 bases between. DNA of the CDR3: TGTGCCAGCAACTTAGGGACTGAACAAGACACCGGGGAGCTGTTTTTT. This codes for CASNLGTEQDTGELFF.

J is TRBJ2-1 and V is TRBV7-2; 11 bases map to TRBD2. This CDR3 contains 16 residues. V gave up 0 bases and J gave up 4 bases; unmatched junction bases: 2. Germline CDR1 reads SGHTA; CDR2 reads FQGNSA. The chain's CDR3 is CASSLASGGVYNEQFF. The CDR3 nucleotides are TGTGCCAGCAGCTTAGCTAGCGGGGGGGTATACAATGAGCAGTTCTTC.